This TCR beta chain is from a study of identical twins. Study-level findings and limits: Models underestimated how often monozygotic twins shared out-of-frame TCR alpha.

Donors were all healthy Caucasians. This CDR3 is built from 15 residues. Per the germline V gene, CDR1 is SNHLY and CDR2 is FYNNEI. V was trimmed by 1 base and J by 0 bases, leaving 9 bases between them. TCRdb re-analysed the 5' RACE reads in MiXCR, keeping a single row per CDR3 protein. The sample consists of 1,800,000 or so distinct CDR3 sequences, roughly 35% of them appearing once. Regarding this clonotype: Its matching antigen is unknown.

The chain uses TRBV2 and TRBJ2-5; no reliable D call. Specimen: cord blood. The receptor's source is a newborn girl in good health. The DNA for the CDR3 is TGTGCCAGCAGTGAAGGACTCTGGTACCAAGAGACCCAGTACTTC. Its protein is CASSEGLWYQETQYF.